Presented here are 5 T cell receptor beta chains from one specimen sequenced in a study of T-cell memory formation after mild COVID-19. One entry per CDR3 protein results from TCRdb running MiXCR on the 5' RACE reads. The table lists hundreds of thousands of distinct CDR3 sequences, less than 25% of them singletons. Sequencing was performed on PBMCs or a T cell subset sorted from them (not recorded which). The receptor source for this set is a man between 18 and 35 years old who had mild COVID-19 (a few samples of this study predate the infection). Cell type and time point are not known.

The chain uses TRBV4-3 and TRBJ1-2; weak D call: TRBD1 (5 bases). V was pared by 3 bases and J by 8 bases, with 13 bases between. The CDR3 covers 13 residues. From germline, CDR1 is LGHNA and CDR2 YSLEER. CDR3 DNA: TGCGCCAGCAGCCAGAGCTCGGGGCGCGGCTACACCTTC. Its protein is CASSQSSGRGYTF.

CDR3 coding DNA: TGCAGTGCTAGAGATCGGCGGGGAGCAGGGAATGAGCAGTTCTTC. Its protein product is CSARDRRGAGNEQFF. The rearrangement joins TRBV20-1 to TRBJ2-1; D may be TRBD2 (6 bases). V dropped 0 bases and J dropped 7 bases, with 16 bases sitting between them. The CDR3 is 15 amino acids. In germline, CDR1 is DFQATT, CDR2 SNEGSKA (reference sequence).

This clonotype was seen more than once but under ten times. V gene TRBV29-1 combines with J gene TRBJ1-1; D is unresolved. V gave up 0 bases and J gave up 1 base, with 6 bases separating them. The CDR3 totals 13 residues. Per germline, CDR1 SQVTM and CDR2 ANQGSEA. This chain's CDR3 is CSVEENRNTEAFF. In DNA form, the CDR3 reads TGCAGCGTTGAAGAGAACAGGAACACTGAAGCTTTCTTT.

There are a few counts of this clonotype. The V call is TRBV6-2 or TRBV6-3, the J call TRBJ2-2; maybe TRBD2 (6 bases). CDR1 and CDR2 from the germline V gene are MNHEY and SVGEGT. The V end lost 7 bases, the J end lost 4 bases, and 13 bases lay between the germline ends. CDR3 size: 14 residues. DNA for the CDR3: TGTGCCAGCATCCAGGGCGGGATCACCGGGGAGCTGTTTTTT. It encodes CASIQGGITGELFF.

This clonotype occurred once. This rearrangement joins TRBV4-3 to TRBJ1-1; 9 positions match TRBD1. The CDR3 is made up of 19 amino acids. V was pared by 2 bases and J by 5 bases, with 18 bases of the junction left unmatched. Per germline, CDR1 LGHNA and CDR2 YSLEER. CDR3 loop: CASSQTPAGTGILGTEAFF. In DNA, the CDR3 is TGCGCCAGCAGCCAAACACCCGCCGGGACAGGGATATTGGGAACTGAAGCTTTCTTT.